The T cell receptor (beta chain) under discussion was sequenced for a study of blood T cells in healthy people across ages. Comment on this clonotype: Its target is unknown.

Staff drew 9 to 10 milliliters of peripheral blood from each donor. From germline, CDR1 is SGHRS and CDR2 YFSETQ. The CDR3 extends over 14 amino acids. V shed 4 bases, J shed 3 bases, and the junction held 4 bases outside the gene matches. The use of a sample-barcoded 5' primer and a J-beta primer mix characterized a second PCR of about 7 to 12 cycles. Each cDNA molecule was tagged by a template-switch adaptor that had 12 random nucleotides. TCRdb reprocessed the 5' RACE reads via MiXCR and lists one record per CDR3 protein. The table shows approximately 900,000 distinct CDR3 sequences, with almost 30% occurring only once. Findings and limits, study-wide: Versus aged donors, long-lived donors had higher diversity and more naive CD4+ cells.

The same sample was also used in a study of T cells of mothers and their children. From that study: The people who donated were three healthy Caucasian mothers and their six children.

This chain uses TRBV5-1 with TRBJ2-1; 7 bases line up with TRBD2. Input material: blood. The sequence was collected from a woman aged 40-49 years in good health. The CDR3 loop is CASSPQRDYNEQFF. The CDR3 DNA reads TGCGCCAGCAGCCCCCAGCGGGACTACAATGAGCAGTTCTTC.